The 3 T cell receptor beta chains given below trace back to one sample, sequenced in a study of T cell repertoires in cytomegalovirus infection. The antigens these receptors bind are not known. MiXCR, applied by TCRdb to the reads, yields one record per CDR3 protein. Of under 850,000 distinct CDR3 sequences in the sample, roughly 30% were seen once. Specimen: cultured PBMCs, collected from culture after CMV antigen stimulation. The receptor set was obtained from a human donor in good health (CMV status not recorded). Some clones in this sample may be carry-over from other donors' samples.

This chain joins TRBV7-9 and TRBJ2-5, with D perhaps assigned TRBD1 or TRBD2 (5 bases each). The V end lost 2 bases, the J end lost 5 bases, and 12 bases lay between the germline ends. The CDR3 spans 14 residues. The germline gives CDR1 SEHNR, CDR2 FQNEAQ (reference sequence). The CDR3 spells CASSLLRGGETQYF. In DNA, the CDR3 is TGTGCCAGCAGCTTATTAAGGGGCGGGGAGACCCAGTACTTC.

CDR3 residues: CASSSVAGGPGEQYF. CDR3 bases: TGCGCCAGCAGCTCGGTAGCGGGGGGGCCCGGCGAGCAGTACTTC. The V call is TRBV5-1, the J call TRBJ2-7; TRBD2 matches 11 bases. The trim removed 3 bases at V and 6 bases at J, leaving 8 bases unmatched. Germline V gives CDR1 SGHRS, CDR2 YFSETQ. The CDR3 length is 15 residues.

The chain recombines TRBV29-1 with TRBJ2-3; weak D call: TRBD2 (5 bases). The CDR3 covers 14 residues. Germline CDR1 reads SQVTM; CDR2 reads ANQGSEA. V was pared by 1 base and J by 6 bases, with 14 bases between. The CDR3 sequence is CSVEGGGGVDTQYF. In DNA, the CDR3 is TGCAGCGTTGAAGGAGGAGGTGGGGTGGATACGCAGTATTTT.